Sequencing of this T cell receptor (beta chain) was carried out in a study of shared clonotypes between healthy human individuals. Study as a whole: Per donor, CD8 memory used one plate, CD8 naive used two, CD4 memory used three and CD4 naive used three.

A remark on this clone: Its cognate antigen is unknown.

Notes on the study in general: Roughly 4.6% of naive CD4 clonotypes were common to a few donors. Clonotype sharing levels among donors were expected to vary with sequencing depth.

Data came from immunoSEQ multiplex PCR; TCRdb stores just in-frame clones and leaves some out. The sample consists of roughly 2 million clones, 90% to 97% of them appearing once. CDR3 length: 15 amino acids. The germline gives CDR1 SGHAT, CDR2 FQNNGV. Trimming stripped 5 bases from V and 1 base from J, with 14 bases between. Each sample came from a Caucasian adult donor living in Nashville, Tennessee. The chain employs TRBV11-2 and TRBJ1-2; D remains ambiguous. This clonotype originated in a young man in good health. Input material: naive CD4+ T cells sorted from blood. Subset: CD45RA+ positively selected. This CDR3 reads CASSALRQSNYGYTF. The CDR3 DNA reads as TGTGCCAGCAGCGCCCTGCGGCAGAGTAACTATGGCTACACCTTC.